The 15 T cell receptor beta chains below were found in one sample sequenced in a study of blood T cell repertoires in COVID-19 (dated by TCRdb to about 2020). The method was the immunoSEQ multiplex PCR assay. TCRdb took this table from immuneACCESS and kept in-frame rearrangements with V and J called. Such tables lack part of the clones; where checked against another copy, unresolved V genes explain under half of the gap, and the rest is unexplained. This sample lists about 200,000 clones; about nine tenths were detected once. The ten biggest clones cover around 2.2% of the sample. Source material: peripheral blood. All receptors come from a man aged 25-45 years who had recovered from COVID-19.

V and J are TRBV10-3 and TRBJ2-3, with D possibly TRBD1 on 5 matching bases. Germline assignment: CDR1 ENHRY and CDR2 SYGVKD. The CDR3 extends over 16 amino acids. The V end was cut by 10 bases, the J end by 2 bases, with 22 bases between. The CDR3: CANQLTGDSFTDTQYF. The CDR3 nucleotides read TGTGCCAACCAACTTACTGGAGACAGTTTCACAGATACGCAGTATTTT.

This chain joins TRBV27 and TRBJ2-1; no definite D call. V was shortened by 2 bases and J by 7 bases, with 12 bases between the two germline ends. CDR3 size: 14 residues. Germline CDR1 MNHEY, CDR2 SMNVEV (reference sequence). CDR3 in amino acids: CASSLTTPGNEQFF. CDR3 DNA sequence: TGTGCCAGCAGTTTAACTACCCCTGGGAATGAGCAGTTCTTC.

The sample holds one count of this clone. The V gene is TRBV5-6, the J gene TRBJ2-7, with 9 bases aligning to TRBD1. This CDR3 has 15 amino acids. The junction had 9 bases not matched to a gene; V was cut back by 4 bases and J by 4 bases. Germline V gene data show CDR1 as SGHDT and CDR2 as YYEEEE. The CDR3 region has the DNA TGTGCCAGCAGCCCGGACAGGGGCTTAGGGTACGAGCAGTACTTC. It yields the protein CASSPDRGLGYEQYF. The variable domain in full, completed from reference TRBV5-6 and TRBJ2-7, reads DAGVTQSPTHLIKTRGQQVTLRCSPKSGHDTVSWYQQALGQGPQFIFQYYEEEERQRGNFPDRFSGHQFPNYSSELNVNALLLGDSALYLCASSPDRGLGYEQYFGPGTRLTVT.

Of note for this clone: The junction differs from germline at one of its ends, possibly a read error. The V gene is TRBV6-5, the J gene TRBJ2-1; possible D gene TRBD2, 5 bases. From germline, CDR1 is MNHEY and CDR2 SVGAGI. The CDR3 is made up of 11 amino acids. The CDR3 loop is CASSLRRNQVF. CDR3 nucleotides: TGTGCCAGCAGCCTAAGGAGGAATCAGGTCTTC.

The CDR3 is CASSFLQGTGELFF. The CDR3 DNA is TGTGCCAGCAGCTTTCTACAGGGAACCGGGGAGCTGTTTTTT. The J gene is TRBJ2-2, the V gene TRBV7-9; weak D call: TRBD1 (6 bases). This CDR3 contains 14 residues. V shed 3 bases and J shed 5 bases, with 10 bases lying between them. Germline assignment: CDR1 SEHNR and CDR2 FQNEAQ (reference sequence).

This chain uses TRBV7-9 with TRBJ1-4; D perhaps matches TRBD1 (6 bases). The CDR3 spans 16 residues. Germline assignment: CDR1 SEHNR and CDR2 FQNEAQ (reference sequence). Trimming pared 4 bases from V and 8 bases from J, leaving 20 bases between. The CDR3 nucleotides read TGTGCCAGCAGCTCACTCTATTGGACAGAAAGGGAAAAACTGTTTTTT. Its translation is CASSSLYWTEREKLFF. Together with reference TRBV7-9 and TRBJ1-4, the CDR3 gives the full variable domain: DTGVSQNPRHKITKRGQNVTFRCDPISEHNRLYWYRQTLGQGPEFLTYFQNEAQLEKSRLLSDRFSAERPKGSFSTLEIQRTEQGDSAMYLCASSSLYWTEREKLFFGSGTQLSVL.

This sequence joins TRBV7-6 and TRBJ2-5, with 10 bases that match TRBD2. The CDR3 loop spans 17 amino acids. Per the germline V gene, CDR1 is SGHVS and CDR2 is FNYEAQ. Trimming took 2 bases from V and 2 from J; bases not matched to a gene: 8. In DNA, the CDR3 is TGTGCCAGCAGCTTAAACCCTAGCGGGGGAGGGCAAGAGACCCAGTACTTC. Translation gives CASSLNPSGGGQETQYF.

The J gene is TRBJ2-3, the V gene TRBV7-9; TRBD2 agrees at 8 bases. With V trimmed by 5 bases and J by 4 bases, 8 bases remained unmatched. Germline values: CDR1 SEHNR, CDR2 FQNEAQ (reference sequence). The CDR3 has 15 residues. The CDR3 here is CASSARGDEPDTQYF. The CDR3 DNA sequence: TGTGCCAGCAGCGCGCGGGGGGACGAACCAGATACGCAGTATTTT.

The CDR3 spells CASSSYSAGEDTQYF. CDR3 nucleotide sequence: TGTGCCAGCAGCTCCTACTCGGCGGGGGAGGATACGCAGTATTTT. V usage is TRBV11-3 and J usage is TRBJ2-3, with 7 bases matching TRBD2. CDR3 size: 15 residues. V dropped 4 bases and J dropped 6; count of bases not matched to a gene: 10. Germline assignment: CDR1 SGHNT and CDR2 YENEEA.

The chain recombines TRBV7-7 with TRBJ2-3, with D tentatively TRBD1 (5 bases). Germline V lookup: CDR1 SSHAT, CDR2 FNYEAQ (reference sequence). This CDR3 has 13 amino acids. Trimming removed 1 base from V and 8 bases from J, with 10 bases in between. The CDR3 spells CASSLEGVGTQYF. DNA for the CDR3: TGTGCCAGCAGCTTAGAAGGGGTGGGTACGCAGTATTTT.

This CDR3 reads CASSLAQINYGYTF. Written as DNA, the CDR3 is TGTGCCAGCAGCTTAGCACAGATTAACTATGGCTACACCTTC. The rearrangement links TRBV13 to TRBJ1-2; D is ambiguous. From germline, CDR1 is PRHDT and CDR2 FYEKMQ (reference sequence). V lost 1 base and J 1 base, leaving 7 bases between the germline ends. The CDR3 covers 14 residues.

The chain combines TRBV5-1 with TRBJ1-2; weak D call: TRBD1 (5 bases). The V end was cut by 7 bases, the J end by 5 bases, with 9 bases between. The CDR3 extends over 11 amino acids. Germline CDR1 is SGHRS and CDR2 is YFSETQ. The CDR3 protein is CASRGRYGYTF. The CDR3 region has the DNA TGCGCCAGCCGGGGGAGGTATGGCTACACCTTC.

This chain connects TRBV7-9 to TRBJ1-1; unclear D gene. Trimming took 2 bases from V and 2 from J, leaving 24 bases between them. This CDR3 spans 19 amino acids. CDR1 is SEHNR and CDR2 is FQNEAQ in the germline V gene (reference sequence). The CDR3 is CASSLIQLASQRINTEAFF. CDR3 in DNA: TGTGCCAGCAGCTTAATCCAGTTGGCGTCCCAGCGGATTAACACTGAAGCTTTCTTT.

This sequence joins TRBV2 and TRBJ1-2, with a possible D match to TRBD1 (6 bases). Germline-derived CDR1 and CDR2 are SNHLY and FYNNEI. The CDR3 has 14 residues. Trimming removed 4 bases from V and 4 bases from J, with 13 bases in between. The DNA of the CDR3 is TGTGCCAGCAGTGTGGCGGACAGTCTCTATGGCTACACCTTC. Amino acid sequence: CASSVADSLYGYTF. Filled out from reference TRBV2 and TRBJ1-2, the complete variable domain reads EPEVTQTPSHQVTQMGQEVILRCVPISNHLYFYWYRQILGQKVEFLVSFYNNEISEKSEIFDDQFSVERPDGSNFTLKIRSTKLEDSAMYFCASSVADSLYGYTFGSGTRLTVV.

The chain uses TRBV4-1 and TRBJ1-2; TRBD1 might be the D (6 bases). Germline assignment: CDR1 MGHRA and CDR2 YSYEKL. V shed 1 base and J shed 8 bases, with 23 bases lying between them. The CDR3 has 17 amino acids. The CDR3, as DNA: TGCGCCAGCAGCCAAGTCCTTTCCACACAGGGAGCATTGGGCTACACCTTC. Its protein product is CASSQVLSTQGALGYTF.